This T cell receptor (beta chain) was captured in a study of T cell responses to AZD1222 COVID-19 vaccine. General study results and limits: Unmutated variant regions reportedly attract nearly half of all spike-specific TCRs. Repertoire sampling occurred only after the peak T cell response. Donors were largely white British and mainly female; clonal diversity was possibly underestimated.

Method: immunoSEQ multiplex PCR; TCRdb's copy keeps in-frame clones and lacks some. This table has around 52,000 clones, 86% appearing once. About this clone itself: Its specificity is unknown.

This TCR derives from an adult in good health. Here the sequenced sample was peripheral blood, taken on day 0 of AZD1222 vaccination.

The chain's CDR3 is CASSSPVPNEQFF. DNA for the CDR3: TGTGCCAGCAGCTCCCCAGTTCCCAATGAGCAGTTCTTC. V and J are TRBV28 and TRBJ2-1; no reliable D call. This CDR3 has 13 amino acids. V lost 6 bases and J lost 6, with 12 bases in between. Germline lookup yields CDR1 MDHEN and CDR2 SYDVKM.